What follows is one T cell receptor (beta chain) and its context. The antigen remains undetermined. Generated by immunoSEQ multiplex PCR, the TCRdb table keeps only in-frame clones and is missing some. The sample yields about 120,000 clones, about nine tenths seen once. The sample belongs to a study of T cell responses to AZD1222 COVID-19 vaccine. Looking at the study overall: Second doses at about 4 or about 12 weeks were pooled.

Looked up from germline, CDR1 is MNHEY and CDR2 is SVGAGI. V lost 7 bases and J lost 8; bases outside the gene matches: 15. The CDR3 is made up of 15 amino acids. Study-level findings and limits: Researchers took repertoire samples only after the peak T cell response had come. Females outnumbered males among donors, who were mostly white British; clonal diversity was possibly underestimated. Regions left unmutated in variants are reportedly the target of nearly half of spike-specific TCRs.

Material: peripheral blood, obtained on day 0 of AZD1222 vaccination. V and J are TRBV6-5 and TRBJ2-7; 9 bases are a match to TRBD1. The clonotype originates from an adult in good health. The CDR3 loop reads CASTMGQGGQKKQYF. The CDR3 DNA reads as TGTGCCAGCACCATGGGACAGGGTGGGCAAAAGAAGCAGTACTTC.